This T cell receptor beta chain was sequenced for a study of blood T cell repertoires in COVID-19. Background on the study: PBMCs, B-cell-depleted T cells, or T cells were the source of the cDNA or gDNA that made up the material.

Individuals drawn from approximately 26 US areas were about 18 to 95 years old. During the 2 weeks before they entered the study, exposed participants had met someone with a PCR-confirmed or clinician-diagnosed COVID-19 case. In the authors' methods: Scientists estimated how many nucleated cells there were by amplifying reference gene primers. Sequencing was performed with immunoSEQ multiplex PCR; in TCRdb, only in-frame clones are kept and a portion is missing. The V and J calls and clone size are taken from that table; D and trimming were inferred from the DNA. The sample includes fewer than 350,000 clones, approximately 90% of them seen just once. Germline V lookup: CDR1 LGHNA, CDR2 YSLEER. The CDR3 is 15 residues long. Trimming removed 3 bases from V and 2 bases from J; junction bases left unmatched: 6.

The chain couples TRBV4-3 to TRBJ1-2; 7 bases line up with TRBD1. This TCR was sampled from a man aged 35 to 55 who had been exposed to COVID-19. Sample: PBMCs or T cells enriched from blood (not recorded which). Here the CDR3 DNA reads TGCGCCAGCAGCCAGGGGCCAGGGGGAAACTATGGCTACACCTTC. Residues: CASSQGPGGNYGYTF.